The 10 T cell receptor beta chains below come from one sample, sequenced in a study of radiotherapy plus CTLA-4 blockade in lung cancer. Libraries were prepared by immunoSEQ multiplex PCR; TCRdb keeps only in-frame clonotypes and omits some of them. Among more than 50,000 clones listed, approximately 76% were seen once. Sequenced here: peripheral blood, sampled from a patient treated with radiotherapy plus ipilimumab. Source of these receptors: a human donor with non-small cell lung cancer who had a complete response to radiotherapy plus ipilimumab.

This clone was seen only once. The chain has TRBV28 and TRBJ2-7; 10 positions match TRBD2. Germline loops: CDR1 MDHEN, CDR2 SYDVKM. The CDR3 loop spans 15 amino acids. The trim removed 5 bases at V and 2 bases at J, leaving 6 bases unmatched. CDR3 sequence: CASSHPGLAPYEQYF. The CDR3 DNA follows: TGTGCCAGCAGTCATCCGGGACTAGCGCCCTACGAGCAGTACTTC.

This clone was seen just once. The CDR3 DNA is TGTGCCTGGAGTGTTATGGGGGGGAACTCACCCCTCCACTTT. Its translation: CAWSVMGGNSPLHF. This chain links TRBV30 with TRBJ1-6; TRBD1 might be the D (5 bases). Between the trimmed V and J ends, which lost 0 bases and 10 bases, there was a span of 13 bases. This CDR3 spans 14 amino acids. Germline CDR1 is GTSNPN and CDR2 is SVGIG (reference sequence).

The V and J genes are TRBV28 and TRBJ2-2; unclear D gene. V lost 8 bases and J 0 bases, leaving 16 bases between the germline ends. The CDR3 runs to 16 residues. In germline, CDR1 is MDHEN, CDR2 SYDVKM. CDR3 residues: CASFYSTYANTGELFF. CDR3 bases: TGTGCCAGCTTTTATTCAACCTACGCGAACACCGGGGAGCTGTTTTTT.

The V and J genes are TRBV7-8 and TRBJ1-2; 7 bases line up with TRBD1. V lost 2 bases to trimming and J lost 4 bases; unmatched junction nucleotides: 10. Germline V gene data show CDR1 as SGHVS and CDR2 as FQNEAQ. This CDR3 spans 16 amino acids. Written as DNA, the CDR3 is TGTGCCAGCAGCTTAACCCCCAGGGGGGCTTTCTATGGCTACACCTTC. Translation gives CASSLTPRGAFYGYTF. The variable domain in full, completed from reference TRBV7-8 and TRBJ1-2, reads GAGVSQSPRYKVAKRGQDVALRCDPISGHVSLFWYQQALGQGPEFLTYFQNEAQLDKSGLPSDRFFAERPEGSVSTLKIQRTQQEDSAVYLCASSLTPRGAFYGYTFGSGTRLTVV.

The CDR3 coding sequence is TGTGCCAGCAGCTTAGCGGGGACTCACACCGGGGAGCTGTTTTTT. Protein: CASSLAGTHTGELFF. V is TRBV7-9 and J is TRBJ2-2; TRBD2 might be the D (6 bases). Per the germline V gene, CDR1 is SEHNR and CDR2 is FQNEAQ (reference sequence). Trimming stripped 0 bases from V and 3 bases from J, with 8 bases between. This CDR3 contains 15 residues.

The rearrangement uses TRBV7-2 and TRBJ1-5; perhaps TRBD1 as D (5 bases). This CDR3 region has 17 residues. Germline CDR1 reads SGHTA; CDR2 reads FQGNSA. V was trimmed by 1 base and J by 1 base, leaving 14 bases between them. CDR3 nucleotide sequence: TGTGCCAGCAGCTTAGGGGCAGGGTATACAAGCAATCAGCCCCAGCATTTT. Protein sequence: CASSLGAGYTSNQPQHF.

This sequence joins TRBV18 and TRBJ1-1; D remains unclear. This CDR3 spans 16 amino acids. CDR1 is KGHSH, CDR2 LQKENI, per germline. Trimming removed 3 bases from V and 1 base from J, with 15 bases in between. DNA for the CDR3: TGTGCCAGCTCACCCCATCCCCCGGGGTCGAACACTGAAGCTTTCTTT. Protein sequence: CASSPHPPGSNTEAFF.

V usage is TRBV4-2 and J usage is TRBJ1-6; D unclear. V was clipped by 0 bases and J by 6 bases, with 12 bases between them. The CDR3 is 16 residues long. CDR1 and CDR2 (germline): LGHNA, YNFKEQ. In DNA form, the CDR3 reads TGTGCCAGCAGCCAAGATTATCTTATTCGTAATTCACCCCTCCACTTT. This translates into CASSQDYLIRNSPLHF.

This chain uses TRBV5-1 with TRBJ2-4; the match to TRBD1 covers 11 bases. CDR3 length: 17 amino acids. CDR1 SGHRS and CDR2 YFSETQ come from the germline V gene. Unmatched junction bases numbered 8, after V lost 0 bases and J lost 6 bases. The CDR3 protein is CASSLVYRGQGGNIQYF. CDR3 in DNA: TGCGCCAGCAGCTTGGTTTATCGGGGACAGGGGGGAAACATTCAGTACTTC. Full variable domain (rest looked up from reference TRBV5-1 and TRBJ2-4): KAGVTQTPRYLIKTRGQQVTLSCSPISGHRSVSWYQQTPGQGLQFLFEYFSETQRNKGNFPGRFSGRQFSNSRSEMNVSTLELGDSALYLCASSLVYRGQGGNIQYFGAGTRLSVL.

This chain joins TRBV2 and TRBJ1-2; 8 nucleotides line up with TRBD1. The CDR3 sequence is 12 residues long. Germline trimming cut 5 bases from V and 7 bases from J; bases unmatched to any gene: 3. Germline V gene lookup returns CDR1 SNHLY and CDR2 FYNNEI. Here the CDR3 reads CASSPDRAGYTF. In DNA, the CDR3 is TGTGCCAGCAGTCCGGACAGGGCTGGCTACACCTTC.